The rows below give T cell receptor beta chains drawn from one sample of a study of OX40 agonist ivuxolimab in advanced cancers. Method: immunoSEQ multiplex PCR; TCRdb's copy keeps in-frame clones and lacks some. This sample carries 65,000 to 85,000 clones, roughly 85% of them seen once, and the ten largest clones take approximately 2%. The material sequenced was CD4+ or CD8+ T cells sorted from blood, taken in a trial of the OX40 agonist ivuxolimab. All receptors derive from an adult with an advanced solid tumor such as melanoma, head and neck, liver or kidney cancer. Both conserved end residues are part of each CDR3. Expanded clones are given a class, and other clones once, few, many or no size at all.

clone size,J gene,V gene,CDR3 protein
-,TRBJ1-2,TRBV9,CASSVAWGDYGYTF
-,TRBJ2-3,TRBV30,CAWSKRTAGDITDTQYF
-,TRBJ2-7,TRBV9,CASSPLGGDREQYF
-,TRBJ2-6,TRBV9,CASSPSSAGANVLTF
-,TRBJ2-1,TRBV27,CASRNAASGRDEQFF
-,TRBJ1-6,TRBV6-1,CASSEVQSRLSNSPLHF
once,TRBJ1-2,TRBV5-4,CASSLGEGASYGYTF
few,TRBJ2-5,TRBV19,CASSRGPEGETQYF
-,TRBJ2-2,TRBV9,CASSEGGRGTGELFF
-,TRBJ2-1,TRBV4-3,CASSQDQTRSVEFF
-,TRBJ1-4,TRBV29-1,CSVARGAGVEKLFF
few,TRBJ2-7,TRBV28,CASTTTGGEQYF
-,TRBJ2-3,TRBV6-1,CASSEDRGGTDTQYF
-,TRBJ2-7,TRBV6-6,CASSQTSGGRREQYF
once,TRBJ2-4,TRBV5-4,CASSLGGSGGGGNIQYF